This T cell receptor beta chain stems from a study of blood T cell repertoires in COVID-19. Trimming cost V 1 base and J 4 bases, with 10 bases left between them. CDR3 size: 15 residues. CDR1 and CDR2 (germline): KGHSH, LQKENI. Method: immunoSEQ multiplex PCR; TCRdb's copy keeps in-frame clones and lacks some. The sample consists of some 67,000 clones, around 88% of them appearing once. Source material: peripheral blood. This TCR derives from an elderly woman with acute or convalescent COVID-19. This rearrangement joins TRBV18 to TRBJ2-2; D is undetermined. Written as DNA, the CDR3 is TGTGCCAGCTCACCACTCGACTCCCCCACCGGGGAGCTGTTTTTT. This sequence encodes CASSPLDSPTGELFF.